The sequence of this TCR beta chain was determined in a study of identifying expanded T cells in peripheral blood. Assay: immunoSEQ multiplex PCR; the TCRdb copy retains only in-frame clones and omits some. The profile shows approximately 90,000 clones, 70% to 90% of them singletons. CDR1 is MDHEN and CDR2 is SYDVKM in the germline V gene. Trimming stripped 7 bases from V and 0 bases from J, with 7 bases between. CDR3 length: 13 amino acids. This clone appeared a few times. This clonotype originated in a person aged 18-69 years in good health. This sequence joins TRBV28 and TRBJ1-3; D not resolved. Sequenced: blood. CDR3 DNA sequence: TGTGCCAGCACGAAAAGCTCTGGAAACACCATATATTTT. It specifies CASTKSSGNTIYF.